This T cell receptor (beta chain) derives from a study of naive and memory T cell subsets. The CDR3 has 17 amino acids. V lost 6 bases to trimming and J lost 0 bases; unmatched junction nucleotides: 5. The study, taken as a whole, reports: Over 85% of naive TCR sequences appeared only once after error correction, unlike memory subsets.

An equimolar mix of two oligonucleotides served as the beta constant-region primer for TRBC1 and TRBC2. MiXCR, run by TCRdb on the UMI-ligation and nested PCR reads, gives a single entry per CDR3 protein. The data contain around 4,600 distinct CDR3 sequences, just over 7% of them singletons. Four subsets defined by CD45RA and CD27 were sorted after CD3, CD4, CD8 and live/dead staining. This clonotype was seen repeatedly, ten times or more. Its antigen is as yet unknown. Sequencing was done on a sample of CD4+ TEMRA cells from blood. Subset noted: effector memory re-expressing CD45RA, CD45RA+ CD27-. The V gene is TRBV12-3 or TRBV12-4, the J gene TRBJ2-6, with TRBD2 matching over 10 bases. This clonotype originated in a human donor in good health. The CDR3 reads CASSETSGYSGANVLTF. The CDR3 coding sequence is TGTGCCAGCAGCGAGACTAGCGGGTACTCTGGGGCCAACGTCCTGACTTTC.